These 7 T cell receptor beta chains came from one sample sequenced in a study of chemoradiotherapy in HPV16-positive cancers. The repertoire was sequenced with immunoSEQ multiplex PCR; TCRdb's copy has only in-frame clones and lacks some. The sample lists 9,200 or so clones, around 79% occurring once. The specimen was tumor tissue, collected from a patient who underwent chemoradiotherapy. The origin of the receptors is a human donor with HPV-associated anogenital cancer.

This chain uses TRBV23-1 with TRBJ1-4; no clear D. TRBV23-1 is identified as an open reading frame with a role that is uncertain. The V end lost 0 bases, the J end lost 5 bases, and 13 bases lay between the germline ends. This CDR3 is 16 amino acids long. The CDR3 bases are TGCGCCAGCAGTCAATCAGACGGCAGGATGAATGAAAAACTGTTTTTT. Amino acid sequence: CASSQSDGRMNEKLFF.

The rearrangement links TRBV7-9 to TRBJ2-3; no firm D call. The CDR3 loop spans 11 amino acids. CDR1 and CDR2 from the germline V gene are SEHNR and FQNEAQ (reference sequence). Trimming pared 7 bases from V and 5 bases from J, leaving 7 bases between. CDR3: CASILGDTQYF. The CDR3 DNA follows: TGTGCCAGCATCCTGGGAGATACGCAGTATTTT.

V and J are TRBV9 and TRBJ1-1; D is perhaps TRBD1 (6 bases). V was pared by 4 bases and J by 5 bases, with 12 bases between. Germline CDR1 SGDLS, CDR2 YYNGEE. CDR3 size: 13 residues. The CDR3 sequence is CASSLQGRTEAFF. The CDR3 nucleotides read TGTGCCAGCAGCCTTCAGGGGAGAACTGAAGCTTTCTTT.

V usage is TRBV4-3 and J usage is TRBJ1-1, with D perhaps matching TRBD1 (5 bases). Germline lookup yields CDR1 LGHNA and CDR2 YSLEER. The CDR3 runs 16 residues. V lost 0 bases and J 6 bases, leaving 17 bases between the germline ends. The CDR3: CASSQDSGGYMAEAFF. In DNA, the CDR3 is TGCGCCAGCAGCCAAGACTCGGGGGGGTACATGGCTGAAGCTTTCTTT.

The chain recombines TRBV5-6 with TRBJ2-5; 7 bases line up with TRBD1. Germline V lookup: CDR1 SGHDT, CDR2 YYEEEE. The CDR3 has 15 residues. V shed 7 bases and J 3 bases; nucleotides not matched to a gene: 12. This chain's CDR3 is CASGPTGWGKETQYF. For the CDR3, the DNA is TGTGCCAGCGGCCCGACAGGGTGGGGAAAAGAGACCCAGTACTTC.

A few counts support this clone. The chain employs TRBV19 and TRBJ1-5; 7 nucleotides match TRBD1. The CDR3 is made up of 14 amino acids. Germline CDR1 reads LNHDA; CDR2 reads SQIVND (reference sequence). The J segment lost 4 bases and the V segment lost 3 bases, leaving 3 bases of the junction unmatched. CDR3 region: CASSISRGNQPQHF. DNA of the CDR3: TGTGCCAGTAGTATCAGCAGGGGGAATCAGCCCCAGCATTTT.

V usage is TRBV27 and J usage is TRBJ2-1; 9 nucleotides line up with TRBD2. This CDR3 is built from 16 residues. Losses at the gene ends were 0 bases for V and 0 bases for J; bases not matched to a gene: 0. The germline gives CDR1 MNHEY, CDR2 SMNVEV (reference sequence). CDR3 sequence: CASSLSSGSSYNEQFF. As DNA, the CDR3 is TGTGCCAGCAGTTTATCTAGCGGGAGCTCCTACAATGAGCAGTTCTTC.